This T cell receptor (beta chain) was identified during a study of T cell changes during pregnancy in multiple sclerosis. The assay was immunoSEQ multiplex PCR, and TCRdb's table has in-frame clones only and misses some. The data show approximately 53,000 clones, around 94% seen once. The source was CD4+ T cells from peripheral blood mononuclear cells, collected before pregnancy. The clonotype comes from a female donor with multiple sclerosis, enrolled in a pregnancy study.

CDR3 protein: CASRGGTGGADYGYTF. CDR3 sequence (DNA): TGTGCCAGCAGGGGGGGGACAGGGGGCGCCGACTATGGCTACACCTTC. The genes are TRBV28 and TRBJ1-2, with 12 bases that match TRBD1. Germline V gene lookup returns CDR1 MDHEN and CDR2 SYDVKM. CDR3 length: 16 residues. V lost 6 bases, J lost 3 bases, and 8 bases stayed unmatched.